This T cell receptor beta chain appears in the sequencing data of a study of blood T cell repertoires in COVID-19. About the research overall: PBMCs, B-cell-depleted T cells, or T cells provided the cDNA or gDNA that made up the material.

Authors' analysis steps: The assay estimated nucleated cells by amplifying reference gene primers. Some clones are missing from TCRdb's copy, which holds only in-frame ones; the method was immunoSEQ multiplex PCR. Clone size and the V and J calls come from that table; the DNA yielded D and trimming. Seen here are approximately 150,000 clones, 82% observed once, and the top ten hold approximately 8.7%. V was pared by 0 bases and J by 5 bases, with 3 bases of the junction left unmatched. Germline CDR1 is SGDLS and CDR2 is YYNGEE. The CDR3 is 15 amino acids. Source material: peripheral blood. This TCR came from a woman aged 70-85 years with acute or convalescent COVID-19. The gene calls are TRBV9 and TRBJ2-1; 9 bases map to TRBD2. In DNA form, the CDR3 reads TGTGCCAGCAGCGTAGTACTAGCGGGCCACAATGAGCAGTTCTTC. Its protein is CASSVVLAGHNEQFF.